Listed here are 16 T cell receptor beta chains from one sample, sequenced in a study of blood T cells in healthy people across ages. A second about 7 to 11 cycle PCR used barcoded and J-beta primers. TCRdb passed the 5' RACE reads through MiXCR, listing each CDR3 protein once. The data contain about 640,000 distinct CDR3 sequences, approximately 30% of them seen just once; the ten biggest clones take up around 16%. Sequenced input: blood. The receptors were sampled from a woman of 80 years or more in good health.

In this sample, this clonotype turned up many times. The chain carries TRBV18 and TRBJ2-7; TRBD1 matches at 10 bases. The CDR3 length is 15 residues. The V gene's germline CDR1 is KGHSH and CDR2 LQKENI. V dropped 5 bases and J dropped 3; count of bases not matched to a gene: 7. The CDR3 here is CASSVVRDRGYEQYF. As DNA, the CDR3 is TGTGCCAGCTCAGTCGTTCGGGACAGGGGCTACGAGCAGTACTTC.

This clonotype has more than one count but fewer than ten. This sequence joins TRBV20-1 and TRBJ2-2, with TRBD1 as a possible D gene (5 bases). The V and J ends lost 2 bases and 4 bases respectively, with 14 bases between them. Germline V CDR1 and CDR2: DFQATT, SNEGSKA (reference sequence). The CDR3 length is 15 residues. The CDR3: CSARYVGAGTGELFF. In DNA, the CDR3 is TGCAGTGCTAGATACGTAGGGGCAGGCACCGGGGAGCTGTTTTTT.

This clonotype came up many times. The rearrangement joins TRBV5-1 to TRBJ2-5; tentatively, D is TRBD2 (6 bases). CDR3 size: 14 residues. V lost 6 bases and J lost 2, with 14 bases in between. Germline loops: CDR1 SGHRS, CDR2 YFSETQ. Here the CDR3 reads CASTLGLIQETQYF. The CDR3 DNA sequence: TGCGCCAGCACCCTGGGACTTATACAAGAGACCCAGTACTTC. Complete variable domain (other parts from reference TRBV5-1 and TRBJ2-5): KAGVTQTPRYLIKTRGQQVTLSCSPISGHRSVSWYQQTPGQGLQFLFEYFSETQRNKGNFPGRFSGRQFSNSRSEMNVSTLELGDSALYLCASTLGLIQETQYFGPGTRLLVL.

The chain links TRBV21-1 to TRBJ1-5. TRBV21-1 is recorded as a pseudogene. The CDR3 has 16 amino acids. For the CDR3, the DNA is TGTGCCAGCAGCAATTCCAACCTAAACATCAATCAGCCCCAGCATTTT. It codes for CASSNSNLNINQPQHF.

CDR3 nucleotide sequence: TGTGCCAGCAGTTTCGGACTAGCGGGGGGAATCACCTACGAGCAGTACTTC. This sequence encodes CASSFGLAGGITYEQYF. The J gene is TRBJ2-7, the V gene TRBV6-2 or TRBV6-3, with 14 positions matching TRBD2. Germline trimming cut 4 bases from V and 2 bases from J; bases unmatched to any gene: 7. CDR1 and CDR2 (germline): MNHEY, SVGEGT. The CDR3 sequence is 17 residues long.

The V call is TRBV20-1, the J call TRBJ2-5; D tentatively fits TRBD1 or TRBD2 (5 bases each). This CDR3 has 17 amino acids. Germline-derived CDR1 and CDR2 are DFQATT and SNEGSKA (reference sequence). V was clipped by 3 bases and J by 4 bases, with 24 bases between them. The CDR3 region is CSARGVLASTALETQYF. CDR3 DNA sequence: TGCAGTGCTAGGGGGGTGTTAGCTAGCACGGCCCTAGAGACCCAGTACTTC.

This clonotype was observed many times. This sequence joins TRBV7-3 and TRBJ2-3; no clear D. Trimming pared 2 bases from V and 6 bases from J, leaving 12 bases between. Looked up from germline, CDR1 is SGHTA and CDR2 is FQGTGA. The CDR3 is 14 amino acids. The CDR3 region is CASSLLTAPDTQYF. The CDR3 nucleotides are TGTGCCAGCAGCTTACTAACAGCCCCGGATACGCAGTATTTT.

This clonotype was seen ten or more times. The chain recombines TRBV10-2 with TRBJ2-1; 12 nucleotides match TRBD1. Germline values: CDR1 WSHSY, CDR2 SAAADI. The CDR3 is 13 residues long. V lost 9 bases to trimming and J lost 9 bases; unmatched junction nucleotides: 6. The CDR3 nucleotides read TGCGCCAGTGCGGGACAGGGGGCTTCTGAGCAGTTCTTC. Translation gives CASAGQGASEQFF.

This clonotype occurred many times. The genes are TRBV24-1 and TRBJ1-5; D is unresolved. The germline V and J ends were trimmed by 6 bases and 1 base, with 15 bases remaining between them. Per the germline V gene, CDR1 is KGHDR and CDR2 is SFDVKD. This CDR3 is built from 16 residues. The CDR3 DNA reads TGTGCCACCAGTTCCTCGATTGACGGAAGCAATCAGCCCCAGCATTTT. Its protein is CATSSSIDGSNQPQHF.

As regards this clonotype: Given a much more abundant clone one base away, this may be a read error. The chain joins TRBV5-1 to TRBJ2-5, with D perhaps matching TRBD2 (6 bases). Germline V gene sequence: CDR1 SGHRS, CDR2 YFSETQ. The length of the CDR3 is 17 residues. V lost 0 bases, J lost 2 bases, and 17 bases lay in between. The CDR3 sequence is CASSLGLARGRQETQYF. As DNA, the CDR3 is TGCGCCAGCAGCTTGGGGCTAGCGAGGGGACGGCAAGAGACCCAGTACTTC. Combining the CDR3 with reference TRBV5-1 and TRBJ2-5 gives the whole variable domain KAGVTQTPRYLIKTRGQQVTLSCSPISGHRSVSWYQQTPGQGLQFLFEYFSETQRNKGNFPGRFSGRQFSNSRSEMNVSTLELGDSALYLCASSLGLARGRQETQYFGPGTRLLVL.

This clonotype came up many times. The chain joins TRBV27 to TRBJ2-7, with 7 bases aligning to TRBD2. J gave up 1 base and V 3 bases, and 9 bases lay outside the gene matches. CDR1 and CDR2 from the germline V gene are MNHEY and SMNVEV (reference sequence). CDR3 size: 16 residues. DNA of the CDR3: TGTGCCAGCAGTTTCACGACGGCGGGACTATCCTACGAGCAGTACTTC. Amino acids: CASSFTTAGLSYEQYF.

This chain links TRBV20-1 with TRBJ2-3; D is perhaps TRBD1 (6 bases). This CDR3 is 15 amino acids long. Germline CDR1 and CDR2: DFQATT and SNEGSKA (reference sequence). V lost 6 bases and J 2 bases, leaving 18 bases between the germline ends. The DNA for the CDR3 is TGCAGTGCGAGTCCCGACAGGCCCTACACAGATACGCAGTATTTT. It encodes CSASPDRPYTDTQYF.

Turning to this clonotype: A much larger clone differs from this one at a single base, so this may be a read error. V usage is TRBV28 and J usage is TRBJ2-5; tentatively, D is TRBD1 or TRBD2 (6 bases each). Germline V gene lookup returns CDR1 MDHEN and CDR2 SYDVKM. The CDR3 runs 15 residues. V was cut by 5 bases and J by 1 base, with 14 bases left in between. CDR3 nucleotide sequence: TGTGCCAGCAGTGCCCTACAGGGAGGCCAAGAGACCCAGTACTTC. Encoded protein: CASSALQGGQETQYF.

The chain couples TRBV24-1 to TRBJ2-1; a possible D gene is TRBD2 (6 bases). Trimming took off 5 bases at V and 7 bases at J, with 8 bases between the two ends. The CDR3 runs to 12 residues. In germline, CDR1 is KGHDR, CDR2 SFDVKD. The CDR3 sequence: CATSALANEQFF. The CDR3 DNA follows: TGTGCCACCAGTGCACTAGCTAATGAGCAGTTCTTC.

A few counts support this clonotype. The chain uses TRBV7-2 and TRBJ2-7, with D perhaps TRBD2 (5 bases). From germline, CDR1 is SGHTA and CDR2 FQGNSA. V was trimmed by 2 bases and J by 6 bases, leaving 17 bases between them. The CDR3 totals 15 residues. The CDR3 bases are TGTGCCAGCAGCTTACTGGACGGGGAAAGCGGCGAGCAGTACTTC. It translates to CASSLLDGESGEQYF.

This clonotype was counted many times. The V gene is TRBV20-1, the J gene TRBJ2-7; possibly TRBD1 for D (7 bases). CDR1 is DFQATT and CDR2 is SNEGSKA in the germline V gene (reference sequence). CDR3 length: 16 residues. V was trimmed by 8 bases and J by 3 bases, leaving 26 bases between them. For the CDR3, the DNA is TGCAGTCCATTCAGGCCCCAGGGGGGCGATAACTACGAGCAGTACTTC. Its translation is CSPFRPQGGDNYEQYF.